The T cell receptor beta chain under discussion was sequenced for a study of blood T cells in healthy people across ages. In the study overall: Per two T cells, template switching captured roughly one barcoded beta molecule.

Per sample, a minimum of 6 million PBMCs were isolated. Whole-study results and caveats: As age increased, TCR beta diversity per million T cells fell in a roughly linear fashion. Researchers said unsorted PBMCs prevented a conclusive naive versus antigen-experienced comparison.

This CDR3 has 16 amino acids. The germline V gene encodes CDR1 SGDLS and CDR2 YYNGEE. Between the trimmed V and J ends, which lost 2 bases and 7 bases, there was a span of 19 bases. Then a second PCR, running roughly 7 to 11 cycles, was carried out with a sample-barcoded 5' primer and a J-beta primer mix. TCRdb reprocessed the 5' RACE reads with MiXCR, giving one entry per CDR3 protein. The sample has just over 800,000 distinct CDR3 sequences, approximately 59% seen once. On this clonotype itself: Its specificity is not known.

The chain recombines TRBV9 with TRBJ2-1, with D perhaps matching TRBD2 (7 bases). Sequenced: blood. The origin of this receptor is a man aged 25-45 years in good health. The CDR3 nucleotides are TGTGCCAGCAGCGTTAGTGGGGGGGCCTTTAGGAATGAGCAGTTCTTC. As protein: CASSVSGGAFRNEQFF. The entire variable domain, with the rest obtained from reference TRBV9 and TRBJ2-1, is as follows: DSGVTQTPKHLITATGQRVTLRCSPRSGDLSVYWYQQSLDQGLQFLIQYYNGEERAKGNILERFSAQQFPDLHSELNLSSLELGDSALYFCASSVSGGAFRNEQFFGPGTRLTVL.